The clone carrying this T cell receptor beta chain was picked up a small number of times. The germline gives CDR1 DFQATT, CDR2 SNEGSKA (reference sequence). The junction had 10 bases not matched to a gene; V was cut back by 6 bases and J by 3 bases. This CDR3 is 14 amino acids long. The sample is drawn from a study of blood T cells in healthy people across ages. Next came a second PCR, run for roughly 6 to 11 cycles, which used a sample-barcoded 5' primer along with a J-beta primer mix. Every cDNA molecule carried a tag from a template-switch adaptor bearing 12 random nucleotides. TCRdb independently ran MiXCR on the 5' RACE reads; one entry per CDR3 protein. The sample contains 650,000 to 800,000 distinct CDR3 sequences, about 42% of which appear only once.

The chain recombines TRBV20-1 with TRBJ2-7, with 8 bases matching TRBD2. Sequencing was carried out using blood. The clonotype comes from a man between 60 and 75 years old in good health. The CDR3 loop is CSAEGSGGVYEQYF. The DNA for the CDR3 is TGCAGTGCCGAGGGCAGCGGGGGAGTCTACGAGCAGTACTTC.